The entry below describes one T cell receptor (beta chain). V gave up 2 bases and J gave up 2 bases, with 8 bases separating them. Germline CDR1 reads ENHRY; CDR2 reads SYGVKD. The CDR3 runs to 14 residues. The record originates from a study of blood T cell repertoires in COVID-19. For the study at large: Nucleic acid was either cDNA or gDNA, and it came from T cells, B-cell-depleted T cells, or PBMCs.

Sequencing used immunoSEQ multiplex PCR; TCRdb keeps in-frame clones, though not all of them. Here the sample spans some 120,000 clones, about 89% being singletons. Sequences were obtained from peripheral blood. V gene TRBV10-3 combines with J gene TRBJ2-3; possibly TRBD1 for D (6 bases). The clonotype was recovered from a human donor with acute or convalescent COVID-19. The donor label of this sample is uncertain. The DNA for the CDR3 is TGTGCCATCAGTGAGACAGGGATCACAGATACGCAGTATTTT. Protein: CAISETGITDTQYF.